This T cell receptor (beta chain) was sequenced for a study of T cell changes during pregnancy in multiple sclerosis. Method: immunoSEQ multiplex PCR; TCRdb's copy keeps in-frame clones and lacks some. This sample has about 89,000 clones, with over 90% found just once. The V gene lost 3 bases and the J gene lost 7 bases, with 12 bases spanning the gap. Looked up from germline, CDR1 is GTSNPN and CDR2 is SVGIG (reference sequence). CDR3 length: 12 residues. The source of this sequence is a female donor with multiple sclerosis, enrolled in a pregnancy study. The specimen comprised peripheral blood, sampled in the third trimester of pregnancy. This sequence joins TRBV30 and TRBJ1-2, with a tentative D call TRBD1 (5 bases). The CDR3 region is CAWRTRDGGYTF. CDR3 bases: TGTGCCTGGAGGACGCGGGACGGTGGCTACACCTTC.